These 30 T cell receptor beta chains came from one sample sequenced in a study of T cells in Graves' hyperthyroidism and ophthalmopathy. The investigators amplified TCR beta CDR3 regions from RNA transcripts. The HTBI primer set was used in a first-round RT-PCR of the TCR CDR3. TCRdb redid the calling of the multiplex PCR reads with MiXCR, one entry per CDR3 protein. There are roughly 380,000 distinct CDR3 sequences in the sample; approximately 13% occur only once, and approximately 10% lies in the top ten. The sequencing sample was made of blood. The receptors stem from a woman aged 60-75 years with Graves' hyperthyroidism.

This clonotype was seen ten or more times. The gene calls are TRBV11-2 and TRBJ2-1; D call uncertain. In germline, CDR1 is SGHAT, CDR2 FQNNGV. V was clipped by 0 bases and J by 7 bases, with 7 bases between them. This CDR3 is 13 amino acids long. The CDR3 bases are TGTGCCAGCAGCTTAGAACGGGTGAATGAGCAGTTCTTC. Amino acid sequence: CASSLERVNEQFF.

The table lists this clonotype with a few counts. The V call is TRBV28, the J call TRBJ1-6; D uncertain. Germline V lookup: CDR1 MDHEN, CDR2 SYDVKM. Trimming pared 3 bases from V and 10 bases from J, leaving 13 bases between. The CDR3 length is 14 residues. The CDR3, as DNA: TGTGCCAGCAGTTTCCTCCGCCCTGAGTCACCCCTCCACTTT. Translating gives CASSFLRPESPLHF.

This clonotype was recorded many times. V gene TRBV3-1 combines with J gene TRBJ2-3, with 7 bases fitting TRBD2. Germline CDR1 and CDR2: LGHDT and YNNKEL (reference sequence). Trimming removed 4 bases from V and 6 bases from J; junction bases left unmatched: 7. This CDR3 spans 14 amino acids. In DNA, the CDR3 is TGTGCCAGCAGCCCAAGCGGGACCCAGGATACGCAGTATTTT. Translation gives CASSPSGTQDTQYF.

This clonotype was observed at least ten times. The chain couples TRBV7-2 to TRBJ2-3; 12 bases align to TRBD2. With V trimmed by 4 bases and J by 3 bases, 5 bases remained unmatched. The germline V gene has CDR1 SGHTA and CDR2 FQGNSA. The CDR3 covers 16 residues. CDR3 sequence: CASSWRLAGATDTQYF. The CDR3 DNA reads TGTGCCAGCAGCTGGCGACTAGCGGGAGCAACAGATACGCAGTATTTT.

In its sample, this clonotype was seen many times. This rearrangement joins TRBV5-1 to TRBJ2-1; 8 bases fit TRBD2. CDR3 size: 16 residues. Germline CDR1 and CDR2: SGHRS and YFSETQ. J gave up 7 bases and V 0 bases, and 9 bases lay outside the gene matches. CDR3 nucleotide sequence: TGCGCCAGCAGCTTGGACGGGGCGGGAGGCTGGAATGAGCAGTTCTTC. Translating it yields CASSLDGAGGWNEQFF.

This clonotype has ten or more counts. The chain carries TRBV12-3 or TRBV12-4 and TRBJ2-2, with TRBD2 matching over 12 bases. V was pared by 7 bases and J by 1 base, with 10 bases of the junction left unmatched. The CDR3 contains 18 residues. As DNA, the CDR3 is TGTGCCAGCAAACTAGGACTAGCGGGACCAAGGAACACCGGGGAGCTGTTTTTT. Translated: CASKLGLAGPRNTGELFF.

This clonotype appeared many times. V gene TRBV30 combines with J gene TRBJ1-2; TRBD1 might be the D (5 bases). This CDR3 has 14 amino acids. From germline, CDR1 is GTSNPN and CDR2 SVGIG (reference sequence). Trimming took off 5 bases at V and 4 bases at J, with 17 bases between the two ends. CDR3 loop: CAWSRDGDLYGYTF. CDR3 nucleotide sequence: TGTGCCTGGTCCCGGGACGGCGACCTCTATGGCTACACCTTC.

Only a few counts were recorded for this clonotype. The chain couples TRBV6-1 to TRBJ2-1; 7 bases agree with TRBD2. V lost 1 base, J lost 0 bases, and 9 bases stayed unmatched. The CDR3 runs to 18 residues. CDR1 is MNHNS, CDR2 SASEGT, per germline. The CDR3 DNA reads as TGTGCCAGCAGTGAAGACGTGGGAGGGAATCCCTCCTACAATGAGCAGTTCTTC. It yields the protein CASSEDVGGNPSYNEQFF.

This clonotype was picked up many times. This rearrangement joins TRBV19 to TRBJ2-1, with 12 bases aligning to TRBD2. CDR1 LNHDA and CDR2 SQIVND come from the germline V gene (reference sequence). V lost 4 bases and J lost 7; bases outside the gene matches: 11. This CDR3 spans 17 amino acids. CDR3 in DNA: TGTGCCAGTAGTACTAGACTAGCGGGAGAGTTTGGGAATGAGCAGTTCTTC. Its protein is CASSTRLAGEFGNEQFF.

This clonotype was counted ten times or more. The chain recombines TRBV5-6 with TRBJ1-1, with TRBD1 matching over 7 bases. The CDR3 spans 14 residues. The V gene end was trimmed by 4 bases and the J gene end by 0 bases; junction bases not matched to a gene: 3. Per the germline V gene, CDR1 is SGHDT and CDR2 is YYEEEE. The CDR3: CASSLTGMNTEAFF. The CDR3 region has the DNA TGTGCCAGCAGCCTGACAGGGATGAACACTGAAGCTTTCTTT.

The chain carries TRBV3-1 and TRBJ2-6; D possibly corresponds to TRBD2 (5 bases). CDR3 length: 17 amino acids. V was trimmed by 2 bases and J by 0 bases, leaving 11 bases between them. Germline V gene data show CDR1 as LGHDT and CDR2 as YNNKEL (reference sequence). For the CDR3, the DNA is TGTGCCAGCAGCCAACTTATCGGGAACTCTGGGGCCAACGTCCTGACTTTC. This sequence encodes CASSQLIGNSGANVLTF.

This clonotype was seen ten or more times. The chain carries TRBV5-1 and TRBJ2-2; D is ambiguous. The V and J ends lost 0 bases and 6 bases respectively, with 12 bases between them. CDR1 is SGHRS, CDR2 YFSETQ, per germline. This CDR3 has 15 residues. The CDR3, as DNA: TGCGCCAGCAGCTTGGACCTCGGTGGGGCCGGGGAGCTGTTTTTT. It specifies CASSLDLGGAGELFF.

To note about this clonotype: With a much larger clone just one base away, this may be a read error. The V call is TRBV5-5, the J call TRBJ2-7, with 12 bases aligning to TRBD2. The CDR3 length is 16 residues. Germline CDR1 is SGHKS and CDR2 is YYEKEE (reference sequence). The CDR3 sequence is CTSSHWRTSGTYEQYF. CDR3 nucleotides: TGTACCAGCAGCCACTGGAGGACTAGCGGGACCTACGAGCAGTACTTC.

This clonotype was recorded many times. The chain carries TRBV18 and TRBJ2-1; 13 bases line up with TRBD2. The CDR3 covers 16 residues. V shed 3 bases and J 4 bases; nucleotides not matched to a gene: 3. Germline V CDR1 and CDR2: KGHSH, LQKENI. The CDR3 region is CASSPSGLAGYNEQFF. The CDR3 DNA is TGTGCCAGCTCACCCTCGGGACTAGCGGGATACAATGAGCAGTTCTTC.

In its sample, this clonotype was seen many times. The chain carries TRBV7-2 and TRBJ1-5; D not resolved. Germline CDR1 is SGHTA and CDR2 is FQGNSA. The CDR3 consists of 13 residues. V gave up 5 bases and J gave up 5 bases, with 10 bases separating them. Here the CDR3 DNA reads TGTGCCAGCAGCGCGACACCATATCAGCCCCAGCATTTT. Translation gives CASSATPYQPQHF.

At least ten counts were recorded for this clonotype. V and J are TRBV11-3 and TRBJ2-5, with 8 bases that match TRBD1. V was clipped by 0 bases and J by 0 bases; unmatched bases: 6. Germline V gives CDR1 SGHNT, CDR2 YENEEA. The CDR3 spans 17 residues. CDR3 sequence (DNA): TGTGCCAGCAGCTTAGATGGGGGACAGGCTTACCAAGAGACCCAGTACTTC. Its translation: CASSLDGGQAYQETQYF.

This clonotype was observed many times. This CDR3 reads CSARTWDGNYGYTF. As DNA, the CDR3 is TGCAGTGCTAGGACATGGGACGGTAACTATGGCTACACCTTC. The chain links TRBV20-1 to TRBJ1-2; tentatively, D is TRBD1 (5 bases). Germline V CDR1 and CDR2: DFQATT, SNEGSKA (reference sequence). The CDR3 spans 14 residues. V lost 3 bases, J lost 1 base, and 12 bases lay in between.

This clonotype was observed at least ten times. The rearrangement links TRBV6-1 to TRBJ2-4; 9 bases are a match to TRBD2. The CDR3 has 16 residues. Germline V lookup: CDR1 MNHNS, CDR2 SASEGT. The J segment lost 6 bases and the V segment lost 10 bases, leaving 16 bases of the junction unmatched. The CDR3 spells CATRRGGGWGGNIQYF. The CDR3 DNA is TGTGCCACTCGGCGGGGGGGGGGCTGGGGTGGAAACATTCAGTACTTC.

The chain uses TRBV12-5 and TRBJ2-2; unclear D gene. From germline, CDR1 is LGHNT and CDR2 FRNRAP. The ends were cut back, 7 bases at V and 4 bases at J, with 7 bases in the middle. The CDR3 is made up of 12 amino acids. CDR3 in DNA: TGTGCTAGTGCGAGAGCCACCGGGGAGCTGTTTTTT. It is translated as CASARATGELFF.

This clonotype was recorded at least ten times. The V and J genes are TRBV7-2 and TRBJ1-1; D gene uncertain. CDR1 is SGHTA and CDR2 is FQGNSA in the germline V gene. This CDR3 is built from 14 residues. Between the trimmed V and J ends, which lost 1 base and 5 bases, there was a span of 11 bases. The CDR3 DNA is TGTGCCAGCAGCTTAGACCCCTCCCGGACTGAAGCTTTCTTT. Translating it yields CASSLDPSRTEAFF.

V is TRBV18 and J is TRBJ2-2; no definite D call. The germline CDR1 and CDR2 sequences are KGHSH and LQKENI. V shed 3 bases and J shed 1 base, with 15 bases lying between them. The CDR3 loop spans 17 amino acids. The CDR3 coding sequence is TGTGCCAGCTCACCGCGTGGGTCTAACTTGAACACCGGGGAGCTGTTTTTT. Encoded protein: CASSPRGSNLNTGELFF.

This clonotype was detected ten times or more. The chain has TRBV6-1 and TRBJ2-7; perhaps TRBD1 as D (6 bases). V was shortened by 8 bases and J by 2 bases, with 13 bases between the two germline ends. The CDR3 is 13 amino acids. Per germline, CDR1 MNHNS and CDR2 SASEGT. The CDR3 bases are TGTGCCAGCGAAAGGGACACCGCCTACGAGCAGTACTTC. Encoded protein: CASERDTAYEQYF.

The CDR3 nucleotides are TGTGCCAGTAGTATAGATCCGAGAGCCGACTATGGCTACACCTTC. This codes for CASSIDPRADYGYTF. The chain carries TRBV19 and TRBJ1-2; D not certain. CDR1 LNHDA and CDR2 SQIVND come from the germline V gene (reference sequence). The CDR3 loop spans 15 amino acids. The V end lost 0 bases, the J end lost 3 bases, and 11 bases lay between the germline ends.

This clonotype was seen repeatedly, ten times or more. The chain combines TRBV6-5 with TRBJ2-3; no clear D gene. The V end was cut by 0 bases, the J end by 4 bases, with 8 bases between. This CDR3 is 14 amino acids long. Germline CDR1 is MNHEY and CDR2 is SVGAGI. The CDR3 nucleotides read TGTGCCAGCAGTTACTCGACTTGGGCAGATACGCAGTATTTT. The encoded protein is CASSYSTWADTQYF.

The rearrangement joins TRBV5-8 to TRBJ1-2; possible D gene TRBD1, 6 bases. Germline values: CDR1 SGHTS, CDR2 YDEGEE. V gave up 4 bases and J gave up 2 bases, with 15 bases separating them. The CDR3 is 15 amino acids. The CDR3 sequence: CASSRGGVPNYGYTF. The CDR3 DNA sequence: TGTGCCAGCAGCCGAGGGGGGGTCCCAAACTATGGCTACACCTTC.

This clonotype was observed at least ten times. The CDR3 loop is CASRRLQGAYEQYF. The DNA for the CDR3 is TGTGCCAGCAGACGACTGCAGGGGGCATACGAGCAGTACTTC. The chain recombines TRBV6-2 or TRBV6-3 with TRBJ2-7; 8 bases align to TRBD1. The CDR3 contains 14 residues. Germline values: CDR1 MNHEY, CDR2 SVGEGT. V lost 6 bases to trimming and J lost 4 bases; unmatched junction nucleotides: 8.

The CDR3 DNA follows: TGTGCCAGCAGTGTTGGGACTAGCGGGAGTGGGAACGAGCAGTACTTC. Protein product: CASSVGTSGSGNEQYF. This chain joins TRBV28 and TRBJ2-7, with 14 bases identical to TRBD2. Unmatched junction bases numbered 8, after V lost 5 bases and J lost 5 bases. CDR1 is MDHEN, CDR2 SYDVKM, per germline. CDR3 length: 16 amino acids.

This clonotype came up many times. V gene TRBV15 combines with J gene TRBJ1-3; D is unresolved. CDR3 length: 14 residues. Germline V CDR1 and CDR2: LNHNV, YYDKDF (reference sequence). Trimming took off 4 bases at V and 0 bases at J, with 7 bases between the two ends. CDR3 sequence reads: CATSTSISGNTIYF. Here the CDR3 DNA reads TGTGCCACCAGCACATCTATCTCTGGAAACACCATATATTTT.

This clonotype has only a few counts. The rearrangement links TRBV19 to TRBJ1-5; D is unclear. V was pared by 10 bases and J by 1 base, with 11 bases between. The CDR3 covers 13 residues. Germline CDR1 is LNHDA and CDR2 is SQIVND (reference sequence). The CDR3 here is CATLGQSNQPQHF. Here the CDR3 DNA reads TGTGCCACCCTCGGCCAGAGCAATCAGCCCCAGCATTTT.

This chain connects TRBV24-1 to TRBJ2-3; 13 nucleotides align to TRBD2. The junction had 6 bases not matched to a gene; V was cut back by 10 bases and J by 0 bases. This CDR3 is 16 amino acids long. Germline loops: CDR1 KGHDR, CDR2 SFDVKD. CDR3 in DNA: TGTGCCACAGAACCGGGACTAGCGGGAAGCACAGATACGCAGTATTTT. Its translation: CATEPGLAGSTDTQYF.